A selection of T cell receptor beta chains follows, all from one sample in a study of shared clonotypes between healthy human individuals. The method was immunoSEQ multiplex PCR; TCRdb's version includes in-frame clones alone and lacks a portion of them. Of 2 million to 2.5 million clones in the sample, 95% were seen once. What was sequenced was naive CD4+ T cells sorted from blood. The receptors derive from a man aged 18-30 years in good health. Each CDR3 is given with its conserved first and last residue. D genes are given only for firm matches. Clone size is stated in some rows and not others, as once, few, many or a class when expanded.

TRBV6-1,TRBD1,-,TRBJ2-5,TGTGCCAGCAGTGATCGACAGGGGGCTTGGCAAGAGACCCAGTACTTC,CASSDRQGAWQETQYF
TRBV10-3,TRBD1,-,TRBJ2-7,TGTGCCAGCGGTGGGACAGGGTCCTACGAGCAGTACTTC,CASGGTGSYEQYF
TRBV7-9,-,once,TRBJ1-4,TGTGCCAGCAGCGCCGCGGGAACTAATGAAAAACTGTTTTTT,CASSAAGTNEKLFF
TRBV25-1,-,-,TRBJ1-5,TGTGCCAGCAGTGAAGGCAGGGGTGTGAATAGCAATCAGCCCCAGCATTTT,CASSEGRGVNSNQPQHF
TRBV11-3,-,-,TRBJ1-3,TGTGCCAGCAGCTCGGGGCCTGGAAACACCATATATTTT,CASSSGPGNTIYF
TRBV7-9,TRBD2,-,TRBJ2-1,TGTGCCAGCAGCTCGGTCTTTAGCGGGAGTCCAAATGAGCAGTTCTTC,CASSSVFSGSPNEQFF
TRBV4-1,-,-,TRBJ1-4,TGCGCCAGCAGTCGGTCCTCACTCGAAAAACTGTTTTTT,CASSRSSLEKLFF
TRBV11-1,TRBD1,-,TRBJ2-7,TGTGCCAGCAGCTTGGGTCCCGGGACAGGGTACTACGAGCAGTACTTC,CASSLGPGTGYYEQYF
TRBV2,TRBD2,-,TRBJ2-1,TGTGCCAGCTTCCCTGGCCCTAGCGGCCCCTACAATGAGCAGTTCTTC,CASFPGPSGPYNEQFF
TRBV9,-,-,TRBJ2-7,TGTGCCAGCAGCGTAGCTCAGGGCTCCTACGAGCAGTACTTC,CASSVAQGSYEQYF
TRBV6-6,-,-,TRBJ1-2,TGTGCCAGCAGGAGTGTTGGACACGGAGGGGGCTATGGCTACACCTTC,CASRSVGHGGGYGYTF
TRBV5-1,-,-,TRBJ2-6,TGCGCCAGCAGCCCCTGGCCCCGGGAGACCTTTGGCTCTGGGGCCAACGTCCTGACTTTC,CASSPWPRETFGSGANVLTF
TRBV15,TRBD1,-,TRBJ1-4,TGTGCCACCAGCAGGGGGACAGGGGAAGCCATGACTAATGAAAAACTGTTTTTT,CATSRGTGEAMTNEKLFF
TRBV2,TRBD2,-,TRBJ2-7,TGTGCCATCTCTAGCGGTCTAACCTACGAGCAGTACTTC,CAISSGLTYEQYF
TRBV5-1,-,-,TRBJ1-4,TGCGCCAGCAGCTTGGATGGGGGGCCCGGTAATGAAAAACTGTTTTTT,CASSLDGGPGNEKLFF
TRBV7-6,-,-,TRBJ2-5,TGTGCCAGCAGCTTAGCAACGACAGACCAAGAGACCCAGTACTTC,CASSLATTDQETQYF
TRBV4-1,-,-,TRBJ2-7,TGCGCCAGCAGCCATGGTTGGCAGGCATTCTACGAGCAGTACTTC,CASSHGWQAFYEQYF
TRBV28,TRBD2,-,TRBJ2-7,TGTGCCAGCAGTCCCAGACTAGCGGGAGTCTACGAGCAGTACTTC,CASSPRLAGVYEQYF
TRBV11-2,-,-,TRBJ2-7,TGTGCCAGCAGCCAACCCATCGTTGGACACTACGAGCAGTACTTC,CASSQPIVGHYEQYF
TRBV5-6,-,-,TRBJ2-7,TGTGCCAGCAGCTTGATTTCAGGGCTGGGGGCGCAATACGAGCAGTACTTC,CASSLISGLGAQYEQYF
TRBV7-6,-,once,TRBJ1-1,TGTGCCAGCAGCTCCGGGACGGTGAACACTGAAGCTTTCTTT,CASSSGTVNTEAFF
TRBV7-8,-,-,TRBJ2-3,TGTGCCAGCAGCTTCCCCTTTCCCACAGATACGCAGTATTTT,CASSFPFPTDTQYF
TRBV7-2,-,-,TRBJ2-5,TGTGCCAGCAGCTTAGTCGGTTCAGGGACCCAGTACTTC,CASSLVGSGTQYF
TRBV4-1,TRBD2,-,TRBJ2-7,TGCGCCAGCAGCCAAATGTTAGCGGGAGGCCTCTACGAGCAGTACTTC,CASSQMLAGGLYEQYF
TRBV19,TRBD2,-,TRBJ2-5,TGTGCCAGTAGGACCGGACTAGCGGGGGTAGAGACCCAGTACTTC,CASRTGLAGVETQYF
TRBV27,TRBD1,-,TRBJ1-1,TGTGCCAGCAGTTTATGGGGGACAGGGGGCATCAACACTGAAGCTTTCTTT,CASSLWGTGGINTEAFF
TRBV10-3,-,-,TRBJ1-1,TGTGCCATCAGTTCAGGGGAGGGGGATGAAGCTTTCTTT,CAISSGEGDEAFF
TRBV9,TRBD1,-,TRBJ1-1,TGTGCCAGCAGCGTAACCGGGACAGGGAACACTGAAGCTTTCTTT,CASSVTGTGNTEAFF
TRBV2,-,once,TRBJ1-4,TGTGCCAGCAGTGAACAGTCAACTAATGAAAAACTGTTTTTT,CASSEQSTNEKLFF
TRBV5-1,-,-,TRBJ2-1,TGCGCCAGCAGCTTGGGGACACTAGTGGCATTCAATGAGCAGTTCTTC,CASSLGTLVAFNEQFF
TRBV7-9,-,few,TRBJ1-2,TGTGCCAGCAGCTCCCCTCGGGCAGGGAAGGATGGCTACACCTTC,CASSSPRAGKDGYTF
TRBV28,-,-,TRBJ1-6,TGTGCCAGCATTCTTCAGGGTTCCTATAATTCACCCCTCCACTTT,CASILQGSYNSPLHF
TRBV27,-,once,TRBJ2-6,TGTGCCAGCAGCCCACTGAGCTCTGGGGCCAACGTCCTGACTTTC,CASSPLSSGANVLTF